The sequence of this TCR beta chain was determined in a study of response to subunit inactivated influenza vaccine. Many counts were recorded for this clonotype. Antigen unknown. Findings and caveats of the study: After each seasonal influenza vaccination, few new T cells are recruited, the authors suggested.

One entry per CDR3 protein results from TCRdb running MiXCR on the RT-PCR reads. The repertoire holds hundreds of thousands of distinct CDR3 sequences, approximately 10% seen once, with about a tenth in the top ten. With 2 bases clipped from V and 6 bases from J, the junction kept 10 bases outside the gene matches. This CDR3 spans 17 amino acids. Looked up from germline, CDR1 is SGHTA and CDR2 is FQGTGA. The sequencing used PBMCs from blood, collected on the day of vaccination. The clonotype originates from a man in his fifties who received an inactivated influenza vaccine. V usage is TRBV7-3 and J usage is TRBJ2-2, with TRBD1 identical over 9 bases. DNA of the CDR3: TGTGCCAGCAGCTTAGTCAGACAGGGGGTTCGCTCCGGGGAGCTGTTTTTT. Protein product: CASSLVRQGVRSGELFF.